The 13 T cell receptor beta chains below were found in one sample sequenced in a study of blood T cell repertoires in COVID-19. Profiling relied on immunoSEQ multiplex PCR, and the TCRdb table lists in-frame clones only, not all of them. The sample contains 350,000 to 400,000 clones, around 90% of which appear only once. Sequenced material: PBMCs or T cells enriched from blood (not recorded which). The source of these receptors is a woman under 30 who had recovered from COVID-19.

The CDR3 bases are TGTGCCAGCAACTTCGGACAGGGGGTGTCCTATGGCTACACCTTC. It specifies CASNFGQGVSYGYTF. V and J are TRBV2 and TRBJ1-2; 10 bases match TRBD1. The ends lost 7 bases at V and 4 bases at J; junction bases unmatched: 9. This CDR3 comprises 15 residues. Germline V CDR1 and CDR2: SNHLY, FYNNEI.

The chain carries TRBV7-6 and TRBJ2-5; a possible D gene is TRBD2 (6 bases). Per germline, CDR1 SGHVS and CDR2 FNYEAQ. The CDR3 is 17 residues long. V dropped 1 base and J dropped 3 bases, with 18 bases sitting between them. CDR3 sequence: CASSLDFGGFHEETQYF. The CDR3 nucleotides are TGTGCCAGCAGCTTAGATTTTGGAGGGTTTCACGAAGAGACCCAGTACTTC.

The CDR3 nucleotides read TGTGCCACCAGTCACGGCTACGAGCAGTACTTC. As protein: CATSHGYEQYF. The V and J genes are TRBV24-1 and TRBJ2-7; D unclear. From germline, CDR1 is KGHDR and CDR2 SFDVKD. The ends were cut back, 6 bases at V and 3 bases at J, with 5 bases in the middle. CDR3 size: 11 residues.

V gene TRBV10-3 combines with J gene TRBJ1-1; 9 nucleotides line up with TRBD1. Trimming cost V 7 bases and J 3 bases; bases outside gene matches: 3. Germline V lookup: CDR1 ENHRY, CDR2 SYGVKD. This CDR3 is 13 amino acids long. CDR3 in amino acids: CAITGTGYTEAFF. CDR3 bases: TGTGCCATCACCGGGACAGGGTACACTGAAGCTTTCTTT.

This chain links TRBV7-8 with TRBJ1-1, with D possibly matching TRBD1 (6 bases). V lost 1 base, J lost 0 bases, and 12 bases lay in between. Germline values: CDR1 SGHVS, CDR2 FQNEAQ. The CDR3 covers 16 residues. As DNA, the CDR3 is TGTGCCAGCAGCTTAGAGGCAGGGGCGATGAACACTGAAGCTTTCTTT. Translation gives CASSLEAGAMNTEAFF.

CDR3 sequence: CASSYESGTYEQYF. For the CDR3, the DNA is TGTGCCAGCAGTTACGAGTCAGGGACCTACGAGCAGTACTTC. The chain is built from TRBV6-5 and TRBJ2-7, with D possibly matching TRBD1 (5 bases). CDR3 length: 14 amino acids. Germline CDR1 reads MNHEY; CDR2 reads SVGAGI. Trimming took 2 bases from V and 2 from J, leaving 10 bases between them.

The V call is TRBV7-2, the J call TRBJ2-7; D is possibly TRBD1 or TRBD2 (6 bases each). Germline V CDR1 and CDR2: SGHTA, FQGNSA. The CDR3 totals 17 residues. V was shortened by 5 bases and J by 2 bases, with 22 bases between the two germline ends. The CDR3 DNA reads TGTGCCAGCAGCCTAGGGGGGCCTTTGAGGGGAACCTACGAGCAGTACTTC. It encodes CASSLGGPLRGTYEQYF.

This sequence joins TRBV5-1 and TRBJ2-3; TRBD2 might be the D (6 bases). V was cut by 9 bases and J by 5 bases, with 16 bases left in between. From germline, CDR1 is SGHRS and CDR2 YFSETQ. The CDR3 runs to 13 residues. The CDR3: CANYGTQIDTQYF. CDR3 DNA: TGCGCCAATTACGGGACTCAGATAGATACGCAGTATTTT. Full variable domain (outside the CDR3, taken from reference TRBV5-1 and TRBJ2-3): KAGVTQTPRYLIKTRGQQVTLSCSPISGHRSVSWYQQTPGQGLQFLFEYFSETQRNKGNFPGRFSGRQFSNSRSEMNVSTLELGDSALYLCANYGTQIDTQYFGPGTRLTVL.

The chain couples TRBV6-5 to TRBJ2-2; D perhaps matches TRBD1 (6 bases). The CDR3 spans 15 residues. Trimming took off 5 bases at V and 2 bases at J, with 12 bases between the two ends. The V gene's germline CDR1 is MNHEY and CDR2 SVGAGI. The CDR3 here is CASSKQGTNTGELFF. CDR3 nucleotides: TGTGCCAGCAGTAAACAGGGCACCAACACCGGGGAGCTGTTTTTT.

This clone has only a few counts. This sequence joins TRBV5-1 and TRBJ2-3, with 8 bases aligning to TRBD2. This CDR3 has 16 residues. Germline values: CDR1 SGHRS, CDR2 YFSETQ. Unmatched junction bases numbered 6, after V lost 3 bases and J lost 0 bases. CDR3: CASSSSIAGSTDTQYF. DNA for the CDR3: TGCGCCAGCAGCTCCTCTATAGCGGGGAGCACAGATACGCAGTATTTT.

V is TRBV5-1 and J is TRBJ2-5, with a possible D match to TRBD2 (7 bases). Per the germline V gene, CDR1 is SGHRS and CDR2 is YFSETQ. The CDR3 sequence is 15 residues long. The V gene lost 4 bases and the J gene lost 4 bases, with 17 bases spanning the gap. The CDR3 here is CASSPEGGGVETQYF. The CDR3 DNA is TGCGCCAGCAGCCCAGAGGGGGGGGGCGTAGAGACCCAGTACTTC.

V gene TRBV4-2 combines with J gene TRBJ2-3; D unclear. From germline, CDR1 is LGHNA and CDR2 YNFKEQ. CDR3 length: 15 residues. V shed 0 bases and J shed 0 bases, with 7 bases lying between them. The CDR3 region is CASSQDGQSTDTQYF. CDR3 coding DNA: TGTGCCAGCAGCCAAGATGGGCAGAGCACAGATACGCAGTATTTT.

V is TRBV7-3 and J is TRBJ2-3; tentatively, D is TRBD2 (5 bases). The CDR3 sequence is 15 residues long. Looked up from germline, CDR1 is SGHTA and CDR2 is FQGTGA. V lost 4 bases and J 5 bases, leaving 16 bases between the germline ends. The CDR3 sequence: CASSSDSPPGDTQYF. CDR3 DNA sequence: TGTGCCAGCAGCTCGGACTCGCCACCCGGAGATACGCAGTATTTT. The full variable domain, in which reference TRBV7-3 and TRBJ2-3 provide the parts outside the CDR3, is GAGVSQTPSNKVTEKGKYVELRCDPISGHTALYWYRQSLGQGPEFLIYFQGTGAADDSGLPNDRFFAVRPEGSVSTLKIQRTERGDSAVYLCASSSDSPPGDTQYFGPGTRLTVL.